This T cell receptor (beta chain) was profiled in a study of human T cells and chemical hapten exposure. Across the whole study: Patients, a majority of them female, were diagnosed with alopecia areata, totalis or universalis. Study-wide points: No change in TCRs above 1 in 1000 frequency was produced by DPC sensitization.

In the case of this clonotype: The antigen is unknown.

Regarding time point: patch test 1, 2 weeks after DPC sensitization. Specified treatment: therapeutic diphenylcyclopropenone sensitization with weekly scalp DPC. This CDR3 is built from 16 residues. The junction had 9 bases not matched to a gene; V was cut back by 1 base and J by 4 bases. Per the germline V gene, CDR1 is DFQATT and CDR2 is SNEGSKA (reference sequence). TCRdb recomputed calls from the RACE reads with MiXCR, one row per CDR3 protein. The table has roughly 86,000 distinct CDR3 sequences, about 10% seen once. The TCR sequence derives from a man between 35 and 55 years old with alopecia areata. Some clones in this sample may be carry-over from other donors' samples. The sample here was whole blood, taken in connection with sensitization to the hapten diphenylcyclopropenone (DPC). V is TRBV20-1 and J is TRBJ1-1; TRBD1 matches 10 bases. CDR3 sequence: CSARAPTGGDFTEAFF. In DNA, the CDR3 is TGCAGTGCTAGAGCCCCGACAGGGGGCGACTTCACTGAAGCTTTCTTT.